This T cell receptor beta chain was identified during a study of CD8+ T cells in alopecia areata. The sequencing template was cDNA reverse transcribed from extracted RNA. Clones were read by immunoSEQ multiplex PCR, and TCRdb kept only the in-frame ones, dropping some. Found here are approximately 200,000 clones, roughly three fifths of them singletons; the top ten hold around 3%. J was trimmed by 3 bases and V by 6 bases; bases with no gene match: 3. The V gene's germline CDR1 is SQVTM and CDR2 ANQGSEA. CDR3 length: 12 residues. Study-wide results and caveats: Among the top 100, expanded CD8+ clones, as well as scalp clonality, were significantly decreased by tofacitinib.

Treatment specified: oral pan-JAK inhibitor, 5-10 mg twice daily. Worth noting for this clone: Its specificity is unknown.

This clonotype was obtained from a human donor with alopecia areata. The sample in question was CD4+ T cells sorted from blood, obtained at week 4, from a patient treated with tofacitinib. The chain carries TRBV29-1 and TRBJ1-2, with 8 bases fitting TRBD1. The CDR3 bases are TGCAGCGTGGACAGGGCTCACTATGGCTACACCTTC. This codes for CSVDRAHYGYTF.